Included here is one T cell receptor beta chain sequence, with context. Its specificity is unknown. Trimming took 1 base from V and 5 from J, leaving 12 bases between them. Germline lookup yields CDR1 SGHNT and CDR2 YYREEE (reference sequence). The CDR3 spans 14 residues. This entry belongs to a study of OX40 agonist ivuxolimab in advanced cancers. Findings and limits, study-wide: No antigen was identified for the clonally expanded peripheral T cells. At 0.1 to 3.0 mg/kg and by week 6, CD4+ and CD8+ T cells in the blood had expanded clonally. Low normalized T-cell clonal expansion was also seen in some nonresponders.

Some clones are missing from TCRdb's copy, which holds only in-frame ones; the method was immunoSEQ multiplex PCR. The table shows about 61,000 clones, with roughly 80% occurring only once. This TCR was sampled from an adult with an advanced solid tumor such as melanoma, head and neck, liver or kidney cancer. The chain links TRBV5-4 to TRBJ1-2; no definite D call. The sequencing used CD4+ or CD8+ T cells sorted from blood, collected in a trial of the OX40 agonist ivuxolimab. The CDR3: CASSLRQSKYGYTF. The CDR3 DNA is TGTGCCAGCAGCTTGAGGCAGTCGAAGTATGGCTACACCTTC. The full variable domain, in which reference TRBV5-4 and TRBJ1-2 provide the parts outside the CDR3, is ETGVTQSPTHLIKTRGQQVTLRCSSQSGHNTVSWYQQALGQGPQFIFQYYREEENGRGNFPPRFSGLQFPNYSSELNVNALELDDSALYLCASSLRQSKYGYTFGSGTRLTVV.